A selection of T cell receptor beta chains follows, all from one sample in a study of read filtering for tumor transcriptome and immune sequencing. From the reads, TCRdb called clonotypes with MiXCR, one entry per CDR3 protein. The table lists over 50,000 distinct CDR3 sequences, approximately 19% of them singletons, with over 12% in the top ten. The sample comprised a population of CD138-negative cells sorted from bone marrow. These receptors were taken from a donor at least 40 years old with multiple myeloma. CDR3s include the opening cysteine and the closing phenylalanine or tryptophan. A D gene is named only where the DNA matches it firmly. Not all rows give a size; the values are once, few, many and, for expanded clones, a class.

CSAGLPGVGTGELFF,TGCAGTGCTGGACTGCCAGGGGTGGGCACCGGGGAGCTGTTTTTT,TRBV20-1,NA,TRBJ2-2,few
CASTTGGTPSYEQYF,TGTGCCTCTACTACAGGGGGGACACCCTCCTACGAGCAGTACTTC,TRBV28,TRBD1,TRBJ2-7,many
CSASPGPGTNTGELFF,TGCAGTGCTAGTCCGGGTCCAGGGACGAACACCGGGGAGCTGTTTTTT,TRBV20-1,NA,TRBJ2-2,many
CASSQDRTYEQYF,TGCGCCAGCAGCCAAGACAGGACCTACGAGCAGTACTTC,TRBV4-1,NA,TRBJ2-7,many
CGAKVLGLVGYSYNEQFF,TGCGGTGCTAAGGTTTTAGGACTAGTGGGTTACTCCTACAATGAGCAGTTCTTC,TRBV20-1,TRBD2,TRBJ2-1,NA
CASSYPRNNQPQHF,TGTGCCAGCAGTTACCCTAGGAACAATCAGCCCCAGCATTTT,TRBV6-6,NA,TRBJ1-5,many
CASSRIRSRTSSSYEQYF,TGTGCCAGCAGCCGAATTCGATCTCGGACGTCGAGCTCCTACGAGCAGTACTTC,TRBV11-2,NA,TRBJ2-7,many
CASSEYGDTEAFF,TGTGCCAGCAGTGAATATGGGGACACTGAAGCTTTCTTT,TRBV6-1,NA,TRBJ1-1,many
CASRALPGVYEQYF,TGTGCCAGCAGAGCTCTTCCTGGAGTCTACGAGCAGTACTTC,TRBV28,NA,TRBJ2-7,many
CASSRRVAGEGEQFF,TGCGCCAGCAGCCGGAGGGTAGCGGGAGAGGGTGAGCAGTTCTTC,TRBV5-1,TRBD2,TRBJ2-1,many
CSARQGTDTQYF,TGCAGCGCCAGACAGGGCACAGATACGCAGTATTTT,TRBV29-1,NA,TRBJ2-3,many
CASSLGGPSGTGELFF,TGCGCCAGCAGCTTGGGAGGGCCGTCGGGCACCGGGGAGCTGTTTTTT,TRBV5-1,NA,TRBJ2-2,many
CASRQSTGVGAGGVSYNEQFF,TGTGCCAGCAGGCAATCTACAGGGGTGGGAGCGGGAGGAGTCTCCTACAATGAGCAGTTCTTC,TRBV12-3/TRBV12-4,TRBD2,TRBJ2-1,medium-sized
CSATTGRGYEQYF,TGCAGTGCTACGACAGGGAGAGGTTACGAGCAGTACTTC,TRBV20-1,TRBD1,TRBJ2-7,many
CASSTSGANTGELFF,TGCGCCAGCAGCACTAGCGGGGCGAACACCGGGGAGCTGTTTTTT,TRBV5-1,TRBD2,TRBJ2-2,many
CASSSPQGYEQYF,TGCGCCAGCAGCTCTCCACAGGGCTACGAGCAGTACTTC,TRBV5-1,NA,TRBJ2-7,many
CASSPRSGAYNEQFF,TGCGCCAGCAGCCCCCGGAGCGGGGCTTACAATGAGCAGTTCTTC,TRBV5-1,TRBD2,TRBJ2-1,many
CASSQVRTGQETQYF,TGTGCCAGCAGCCAAGTGCGGACCGGACAAGAGACCCAGTACTTC,TRBV13,NA,TRBJ2-5,many
CANRPSGGCTGELFF,TGTGCCAATAGACCTAGCGGGGGCTGCACCGGGGAGCTGTTTTTT,TRBV28,TRBD2,TRBJ2-2,few
CASSLETPRDEQFF,TGTGCCAGCAGCCTCGAGACCCCGAGGGATGAGCAGTTCTTC,TRBV6-1,NA,TRBJ2-1,NA
CASSQDRMQGAYEQYF,TGCGCCAGCAGCCAAGATCGTATGCAGGGGGCCTACGAGCAGTACTTC,TRBV4-1,TRBD1,TRBJ2-7,many
CASSVTENTEAFF,TGTGCCAGCAGTGTGACAGAAAACACTGAAGCTTTCTTT,TRBV6-6,NA,TRBJ1-1,NA
CASSRDAGLRDTQYF,TGCGCCAGCAGTCGGGACGCTGGTTTGAGAGATACGCAGTATTTT,TRBV5-1,NA,TRBJ2-3,NA
CSARILGQGNTEAFF,TGCAGTGCTCGGATCTTAGGACAGGGGAACACTGAAGCTTTCTTT,TRBV20-1,TRBD1,TRBJ1-1,many
CASSRGNGNQPQHF,TGTGCCAGCAGCCGGGGGAACGGCAATCAGCCCCAGCATTTT,TRBV5-7,NA,TRBJ1-5,NA
CASSLMGDGNYGYTF,TGTGCCAGCAGCTTAATGGGGGACGGAAACTATGGCTACACCTTC,TRBV7-3,NA,TRBJ1-2,many
CAISESFTTSGSMDTQYF,TGTGCCATCAGTGAGTCTTTCACAACTAGCGGGAGTATGGATACGCAGTATTTT,TRBV10-3,TRBD2,TRBJ2-3,many
CASSPTGFEQYF,TGTGCCAGCAGCCCGACAGGGTTCGAGCAGTACTTC,TRBV11-2,TRBD1,TRBJ2-7,many
CASSLMGQINQPQHF,TGCGCCAGCAGCTTGATGGGGCAGATAAATCAGCCCCAGCATTTT,TRBV5-1,NA,TRBJ1-5,many
CASSFAGPENTGELFF,TGCGCCAGCAGCTTTGCGGGGCCGGAGAACACCGGGGAGCTGTTTTTT,TRBV5-1,NA,TRBJ2-2,many
CASSRGTGIPDTQYF,TGCGCCAGCAGTCGAGGGACAGGGATCCCAGATACGCAGTATTTT,TRBV5-1,TRBD1,TRBJ2-3,few
CASSTGTSGTDTQYF,TGTGCCAGTAGTACCGGGACTAGCGGTACAGATACGCAGTATTTT,TRBV19,TRBD2,TRBJ2-3,few
CASSSTGLAGGPTQYF,TGTGCCAGCAGCTCAACGGGACTAGCGGGGGGGCCCACGCAGTATTTT,TRBV7-2,TRBD2,TRBJ2-3,many
CASDTTGNTGELFF,TGTGCCAGCGACACTACAGGGAACACCGGGGAGCTGTTCTTT,TRBV11-1,NA,TRBJ2-2,once
CASSSLETSGGFNEQFF,TGTGCCAGCAGCTCCCTAGAAACTAGCGGGGGGTTCAATGAGCAGTTCTTC,TRBV5-6,TRBD2,TRBJ2-1,NA
CSVKGGGGGTYEQYF,TGCAGCGTCAAAGGCGGGGGGGGGGGCACCTACGAGCAGTACTTC,TRBV29-1,TRBD2,TRBJ2-7,many
CSVPGQGADEQYF,TGCAGTGTTCCGGGACAGGGAGCGGATGAGCAGTACTTC,TRBV20-1,TRBD1,TRBJ2-7,NA
CASSRQGAQEFEQFF,TGTGCCAGCAGCAGACAGGGGGCGCAGGAGTTTGAGCAGTTCTTC,TRBV11-3,TRBD1,TRBJ2-1,many
CASSLGRYEQYF,TGTGCCAGCAGCCTCGGACGATACGAGCAGTACTTC,TRBV28,NA,TRBJ2-7,many
CASSHLGTYNEQFF,TGTGCCAGCAGCCACCTGGGGACCTACAATGAGCAGTTCTTC,TRBV14,NA,TRBJ2-1,many
CASRDLNQPQHF,TGTGCCAGTAGAGACCTGAACCAGCCCCAGCATTTT,TRBV19,NA,TRBJ1-5,many
CASSQSEYSYNEQFF,TGCGCCAGCAGTCAATCTGAGTACTCCTACAATGAGCAGTTCTTC,TRBV23-1,NA,TRBJ2-1,many
CASRPGGSPTEAFF,TGTGCCAGCAGGCCCGGAGGCTCTCCCACTGAAGCTTTCTTT,TRBV7-9,NA,TRBJ1-1,few
CASSRRTGEGQETQYF,TGTGCCAGCAGCCGACGGACAGGGGAAGGCCAAGAGACCCAGTACTTC,TRBV5-6,TRBD1,TRBJ2-5,many
CASSPGGVNTEAFF,TGTGCCAGCAGTCCCGGGGGTGTGAACACTGAAGCTTTCTTT,TRBV27,NA,TRBJ1-1,medium-sized
CASSPRGMGETQYF,TGTGCCAGCAGTCCTAGGGGAATGGGGGAGACCCAGTACTTC,TRBV27,NA,TRBJ2-5,many
CASSLDGALRMEQYF,TGTGCCAGCAGCTTAGACGGGGCCCTTCGTATGGAGCAGTACTTC,TRBV7-2,NA,TRBJ2-7,many
CASSSGPYEQYF,TGTGCCAGCAGCTCAGGGCCCTACGAGCAGTACTTC,TRBV12-3/TRBV12-4,NA,TRBJ2-7,many
CASSLGQGAEQYF,TGTGCCAGCAGCCTGGGACAGGGTGCCGAGCAGTACTTC,TRBV28,TRBD1,TRBJ2-7,many
CASSYGTGVTYEQYF,TGTGCCAGCAGTTACGGGACAGGGGTCACCTACGAGCAGTACTTC,TRBV6-5,TRBD1,TRBJ2-7,NA
CASNLGGRHSNQPQHF,TGTGCCAGCAACCTCGGGGGGCGACATAGCAATCAGCCCCAGCATTTT,TRBV5-4,NA,TRBJ1-5,NA
CASSPSTVVGAFF,TGCGCCAGCAGCCCAAGCACGGTCGTCGGAGCTTTCTTT,TRBV5-1,NA,TRBJ1-1,many
CASILGGEPYEQYF,TGTGCCAGCATCCTAGGGGGGGAGCCCTACGAGCAGTACTTC,TRBV5-5,NA,TRBJ2-7,many
CASSLYQGVGGELFF,TGTGCCAGCAGTTTATACCAGGGGGTTGGCGGGGAGCTGTTTTTT,TRBV28,TRBD1,TRBJ2-2,many
CASSLAGLTGELFF,TGTGCCAGCAGCTTAGCGGGTTTAACCGGGGAGCTGTTTTTT,TRBV11-2,NA,TRBJ2-2,many
CASSYVQSSTDTRYF,TGCGCCAGCAGTTACGTACAGTCTAGCACAGATACGCGGTATTTT,TRBV6-5,NA,TRBJ2-3,NA
CSASRGRGEAFF,TGCAGTGCTAGTAGGGGTAGGGGAGAAGCTTTCTTT,TRBV20-1,NA,TRBJ1-1,many
CASSLGGESNYGYTF,TGTGCCAGCAGCTTAGGAGGAGAATCTAACTATGGCTACACCTTC,TRBV7-9,NA,TRBJ1-2,many